This T cell receptor beta chain is from a study of T cell responses to AZD1222 COVID-19 vaccine. Study-wide results and caveats: Two doses of AZD1222 preceded a rise in Spike-specific TCR breadth and depth.

Sequencing was performed with immunoSEQ multiplex PCR; in TCRdb, only in-frame clones are kept and a portion is missing. In the table there are about 140,000 clones, under 95% of which are singletons. The germline V gene encodes CDR1 LGHDT and CDR2 YNNKEL (reference sequence). The CDR3 spans 13 residues. V shed 4 bases and J shed 4 bases, with 10 bases lying between them. With respect to this clone: Its antigen is currently unknown.

The sequence was collected from an adult in good health. The input for sequencing was peripheral blood, taken on day 0 of AZD1222 vaccination. The rearrangement links TRBV3-1 (or the pseudogene TRBV3-2) to TRBJ1-2, with D possibly being TRBD1 (6 bases). The CDR3 nucleotides read TGTGCCAGCAGCCCTCAGGGGTCCTATGGCTACACCTTC. Amino acids: CASSPQGSYGYTF.